This entry describes one T cell receptor (beta chain). Only in-frame clones appear in the TCRdb table, and some are missing; sequencing was by immunoSEQ multiplex PCR. Counted here are 80,000 to 100,000 clones, 80% occurring once; the ten biggest clones make up 5.4%. Time point meaning: after dendritic cell vaccination, including at tumor progression/relapse. The V gene lost 1 base and the J gene lost 6 bases, with 15 bases spanning the gap. Looked up from germline, CDR1 is KGHSH and CDR2 is LQKENI. The CDR3 sequence is 15 residues long. The source of the sample is a study of glioma-infiltrating T cells after dendritic cell vaccination.

Material: blood, obtained after dendritic cell vaccination. The TCR was taken from a human donor with glioblastoma. V is TRBV18 and J is TRBJ1-1, with a weak D call TRBD1 (6 bases). This CDR3 reads CASSPRKQGYSEAFF. Written as DNA, the CDR3 is TGTGCCAGCTCACCACGAAAACAGGGATACTCTGAAGCTTTCTTT.